The 26 T cell receptor beta chains below all came from one sample that was sequenced in a study of response to subunit inactivated influenza vaccine. TCRdb recomputed calls from the RT-PCR reads with MiXCR, one row per CDR3 protein. In the table there are 200,000 to 250,000 distinct CDR3 sequences, approximately 12% of which are singletons. Specimen: non-naive T cells sorted from PBMCs, collected around 14 days before vaccination. These TCRs come from a man aged 45-65 years who received an inactivated influenza vaccine.

In its sample, this clonotype was seen a few times. This sequence joins TRBV3-1 and TRBJ2-1; TRBD2 aligns across 7 bases. The CDR3 sequence is 13 residues long. The V gene end was trimmed by 1 base and the J gene end by 13 bases; junction bases not matched to a gene: 7. The germline CDR1 and CDR2 sequences are LGHDT and YNNKEL (reference sequence). The CDR3 coding sequence is TGTGCCAGCAGCCAAGGGGGGGGGTTGGTTCAGTTCTTC. Translated, it gives CASSQGGGLVQFF.

This clonotype was seen a few times. The V call is TRBV20-1, the J call TRBJ2-7; 12 nucleotides match TRBD1. The length of the CDR3 is 15 residues. Germline-derived CDR1 and CDR2 are DFQATT and SNEGSKA (reference sequence). The J segment lost 4 bases and the V segment lost 1 base, leaving 5 bases of the junction unmatched. The CDR3 region has the DNA TGCAGTGCTAGAGGTGGGGACAGGGGGCTGTACGAGCAGTACTTC. The encoded protein is CSARGGDRGLYEQYF.

This clonotype was counted between two and nine times. The rearrangement joins TRBV7-2 to TRBJ1-5; tentatively, D is TRBD1 (5 bases). Germline CDR1 SGHTA, CDR2 FQGNSA. This CDR3 contains 15 residues. V was trimmed by 1 base and J by 6 bases, leaving 13 bases between them. In nucleotides, the CDR3 is TGTGCCAGCAGCTTAGGGGGTGGGGGGTTTCAGCCCCAGCATTTT. The encoded protein is CASSLGGGGFQPQHF. The variable domain in full, with the rest retrieved from reference TRBV7-2 and TRBJ1-5, is GAGVSQSPSNKVTEKGKDVELRCDPISGHTALYWYRQSLGQGLEFLIYFQGNSAPDKSGLPSDRFSAERTGGSVSTLTIQRTQQEDSAVYLCASSLGGGGFQPQHFGDGTRLSIL.

A few counts support this clonotype. The chain combines TRBV6-2 or TRBV6-3 with TRBJ2-7; 12 positions agree with TRBD2. CDR1 is MNHEY, CDR2 SVGEGT, per germline. The CDR3 is 15 residues long. Trimming cost V 6 bases and J 3 bases; bases outside gene matches: 6. The DNA of the CDR3 is TGTGCCAGCAGCAAAATGGGACTAGCGGGCTACGAGCAGTACTTC. This sequence encodes CASSKMGLAGYEQYF.

This clonotype was recorded a few times. This sequence joins TRBV9 and TRBJ2-3, with TRBD2 matching over 8 bases. The germline V gene encodes CDR1 SGDLS and CDR2 YYNGEE. J was trimmed by 2 bases and V by 0 bases; bases with no gene match: 5. This CDR3 is built from 16 residues. The CDR3 reads CASSVEVAGNTDTQYF. CDR3 DNA: TGTGCCAGCAGCGTAGAGGTAGCGGGGAACACAGATACGCAGTATTTT.

The V call is TRBV20-1, the J call TRBJ2-1; TRBD2 might be the D (6 bases). The germline V gene has CDR1 DFQATT and CDR2 SNEGSKA (reference sequence). CDR3 length: 14 amino acids. V was trimmed by 6 bases and J by 0 bases, leaving 12 bases between them. The CDR3 is CSARTMSSYNEQFF. The CDR3 nucleotides are TGCAGTGCCCGGACTATGAGCTCCTACAATGAGCAGTTCTTC.

This clonotype appeared a few times. V gene TRBV6-1 combines with J gene TRBJ1-5, with TRBD1 as a possible D gene (6 bases). The V gene lost 5 bases and the J gene lost 2 bases, with 13 bases spanning the gap. The CDR3 spans 15 residues. CDR1 is MNHNS, CDR2 SASEGT, per germline. CDR3 protein: CASSRQGMGNQPQHF. CDR3 coding DNA: TGTGCCAGCAGTCGTCAGGGGATGGGCAATCAGCCCCAGCATTTT.

This clonotype has just a few counts. The chain is built from TRBV6-5 and TRBJ1-2; 8 nucleotides align to TRBD1. This CDR3 contains 16 residues. Germline V gene sequence: CDR1 MNHEY, CDR2 SVGAGI. With V trimmed by 0 bases and J by 9 bases, 12 bases remained unmatched. CDR3 in amino acids: CASSYSLWVTGESYTF. DNA of the CDR3: TGTGCCAGCAGTTACTCGCTATGGGTGACAGGGGAAAGCTACACCTTC.

This clonotype was found many times. This chain connects TRBV5-1 to TRBJ1-1, with a possible D match to TRBD1 (6 bases). V lost 3 bases and J lost 0, with 6 bases in between. The germline CDR1 and CDR2 sequences are SGHRS and YFSETQ. The CDR3 runs to 13 residues. CDR3 residues: CASSWTVNTEAFF. The DNA of the CDR3 is TGCGCCAGCAGCTGGACAGTGAACACTGAAGCTTTCTTT.

The chain links TRBV20-1 to TRBJ2-3; 14 positions match TRBD2. The CDR3 contains 15 residues. With V trimmed by 3 bases and J by 4 bases, 3 bases remained unmatched. Per the germline V gene, CDR1 is DFQATT and CDR2 is SNEGSKA (reference sequence). The CDR3 DNA reads as TGCAGTGCTAGTAAGACTAGCGGGAGGGCAGATACGCAGTATTTT. It yields the protein CSASKTSGRADTQYF.

At least ten counts were recorded for this clonotype. The J gene is TRBJ2-2, the V gene TRBV12-3 or TRBV12-4; TRBD1 matches 9 bases. CDR3 length equals 16 residues. Losses at the gene ends were 6 bases for V and 6 bases for J; bases not matched to a gene: 11. CDR3 residues: CASRTTGGSLAGELFF. CDR3 bases: TGTGCCAGCAGAACGACAGGGGGGTCGCTCGCCGGGGAGCTGTTTTTT.

This clonotype turned up a few times. The rearrangement links TRBV7-8 to TRBJ2-7, with 9 bases aligning to TRBD1. V lost 1 base to trimming and J lost 4 bases; unmatched junction nucleotides: 5. CDR3 length: 15 amino acids. Germline CDR1 SGHVS, CDR2 FQNEAQ. The CDR3 DNA follows: TGTGCCAGCAGCTTAGAGACAGGGGGATCATACGAGCAGTACTTC. Its translation is CASSLETGGSYEQYF.

This clonotype was counted a few times. J is TRBJ2-7 and V is TRBV14; no clear D gene. Trimming cost V 1 base and J 6 bases, with 10 bases left between them. The length of the CDR3 is 13 residues. Germline V lookup: CDR1 SGHDN, CDR2 FVKESK. CDR3 sequence (DNA): TGTGCCAGCAGCCAAGTCCGGATGGGCGAGCAGTACTTC. The encoded protein is CASSQVRMGEQYF.

The chain is built from TRBV6-1 and TRBJ1-4, with D perhaps matching TRBD1 (5 bases). This CDR3 comprises 16 residues. Germline CDR1 MNHNS, CDR2 SASEGT. The ends were cut back, 3 bases at V and 7 bases at J, with 18 bases in the middle. This chain's CDR3 is CASSDPWQTGGEKLFF. CDR3 sequence (DNA): TGTGCCAGCAGTGATCCCTGGCAAACAGGCGGTGAAAAACTGTTTTTT.

At least ten counts were recorded for this clonotype. The chain employs TRBV6-2 or TRBV6-3 and TRBJ1-6; TRBD1 is a possible D gene (5 bases). Deletions cut 2 bases from V and 4 bases from J, with 12 bases between. CDR1 is MNHEY and CDR2 is SVGEGT in the germline V gene. CDR3 length: 16 residues. This CDR3 reads CASSYGRQTYNSPLHF. Written as DNA, the CDR3 is TGTGCCAGCAGTTACGGGCGACAGACTTATAATTCACCCCTCCACTTT.

The V call is TRBV20-1, the J call TRBJ2-7; weak D call: TRBD2 (6 bases). Trimming removed 3 bases at V and 2 bases at J, with 20 bases between. CDR1 DFQATT and CDR2 SNEGSKA come from the germline V gene (reference sequence). The CDR3 totals 16 residues. CDR3 DNA: TGCAGTGCTAGTACGGTTTTGATACTAGCCGCCTACGAGCAGTACTTC. Amino acid sequence: CSASTVLILAAYEQYF.

Notes on this clonotype: Since the CDR3 does not end with the conserved phenylalanine or tryptophan, this likely comes from a read error. The chain is built from TRBV19 and TRBJ2-2; no reliable D call. This CDR3 contains 14 residues. Between the trimmed V and J ends, which lost 3 bases and 0 bases, there was a span of 5 bases. Germline CDR1 reads LNHDA; CDR2 reads SQIVND (reference sequence). Here the CDR3 reads CASSMSANTGELFI. CDR3 sequence (DNA): TGTGCCAGTAGTATGTCAGCGAACACCGGGGAGCTGTTTATT.

This clonotype turned up a few times. This chain connects TRBV4-3 to TRBJ1-2; D is perhaps TRBD1 (6 bases). V was cut by 1 base and J by 1 base, with 22 bases left in between. CDR3 length: 19 amino acids. Germline V gene lookup returns CDR1 LGHNA and CDR2 YSLEER. The CDR3 reads CASSQVLGGLSTLNYGYTF. CDR3 DNA: TGCGCCAGCAGCCAAGTTCTTGGGGGGCTATCTACGCTTAACTATGGCTACACCTTC.

This clonotype was counted ten times or more. The chain couples TRBV5-6 to TRBJ2-2; TRBD1 matches 7 bases. Germline V gene lookup returns CDR1 SGHDT and CDR2 YYEEEE. V dropped 4 bases and J dropped 5; count of bases not matched to a gene: 17. The CDR3 runs 18 residues. CDR3 residues: CASSLLRSHRGKTGELFF. DNA for the CDR3: TGTGCCAGCAGCCTCCTACGATCGCACAGGGGAAAGACCGGGGAGCTGTTTTTT.

Ten or more counts support this clonotype. The chain links TRBV7-9 to TRBJ2-5; D is unresolved. Germline-derived CDR1 and CDR2 are SEHNR and FQNEAQ (reference sequence). This CDR3 contains 16 residues. Trimming stripped 1 base from V and 1 base from J, with 13 bases between. CDR3 nucleotides: TGTGCCAGCAGCTTAGGGGATCTGTGGGCCCAAGAGACCCAGTACTTC. It translates to CASSLGDLWAQETQYF.

This clonotype has only a few counts. This chain links TRBV28 with TRBJ2-6; no firm D call. Trimming pared 2 bases from V and 2 bases from J, leaving 7 bases between. Germline CDR1 MDHEN, CDR2 SYDVKM. The CDR3 sequence is 15 residues long. The CDR3 spells CASSLAGAGANVLTF. The CDR3 DNA reads as TGTGCCAGCAGTTTAGCTGGGGCTGGGGCCAACGTCCTGACTTTC.

The chain uses TRBV7-2 and TRBJ2-5, with D possibly TRBD2 on 7 matching bases. In germline, CDR1 is SGHTA, CDR2 FQGNSA. Trimming left V 7 bases short and J 3 bases short, with 18 bases between. This CDR3 region has 15 residues. This CDR3 is CASTIPRGREETQYF. Written as DNA, the CDR3 is TGTGCCAGCACCATCCCTAGGGGGAGGGAAGAGACCCAGTACTTC.

The V call is TRBV7-8, the J call TRBJ1-1; D perhaps matches TRBD1 (5 bases). Germline V CDR1 and CDR2: SGHVS, FQNEAQ. V lost 4 bases and J lost 3, with 18 bases in between. This CDR3 spans 16 amino acids. Here the CDR3 reads CASSWDPGRRHTEAFF. In DNA form, the CDR3 reads TGTGCCAGCAGCTGGGACCCGGGACGGCGCCACACTGAAGCTTTCTTT.

The V gene is TRBV2, the J gene TRBJ2-1; D is undetermined. Germline CDR1 is SNHLY and CDR2 is FYNNEI. The CDR3 sequence is 15 residues long. Deletions cut 2 bases from V and 2 bases from J, with 10 bases between. CDR3 DNA: TGTGCCAGCAGTGAAACGCGGTTCACCTACAATGAGCAGTTCTTC. Protein: CASSETRFTYNEQFF.

For this clonotype: This may be a read error, as it is one base from a much larger clone. The rearrangement links TRBV5-1 to TRBJ2-2; TRBD1 aligns across 8 bases. CDR3 length: 15 amino acids. From germline, CDR1 is SGHRS and CDR2 YFSETQ. The DNA for the CDR3 is TGCGCCAGCGGCTTGACAGGGGCGAACACCGGGGAGCTGTTTTTT. Amino acid sequence: CASGLTGANTGELFF.

This clonotype was seen ten or more times. The gene calls are TRBV6-4 and TRBJ1-1; D is unclear. This CDR3 contains 15 residues. CDR1 MRHNA and CDR2 SNTAGT come from the germline V gene. Trimming removed 5 bases from V and 1 base from J, with 14 bases in between. The CDR3 DNA sequence: TGTGCCAGCAGTTCCTCACCCCGAGGGAACACTGAAGCTTTCTTT. This encodes CASSSSPRGNTEAFF.